This T cell receptor beta chain was identified in a study of T cells in Graves' hyperthyroidism and ophthalmopathy. Trimming at V came to 4 bases and at J to 4 bases, leaving 13 bases not matched to a gene. The CDR3 is made up of 18 amino acids. This clonotype was seen repeatedly, ten times or more. Diagnosing involved the use of clinical symptoms, serum thyroxine and TRAb, thyroid ultrasound and orbital computed tomography. There were TCR beta CDR3 regions amplified from RNA transcripts. Carried out on the TCR CDR3, a first-round RT-PCR used the HTBI primer set. TCRdb redid the calling of the multiplex PCR reads with MiXCR, one entry per CDR3 protein. This table has hundreds of thousands of distinct CDR3 sequences, less than 15% appearing once.

The chain uses TRBV12-3 or TRBV12-4 and TRBJ2-7; 13 bases map to TRBD2. The origin of this receptor is a woman aged 18-29 years with Graves' hyperthyroidism. Specimen: blood. The CDR3 reads CASSSSLAGGDPLYEQYF. The CDR3 DNA reads as TGTGCCAGCAGTTCATCACTAGCGGGGGGGGACCCCCTATACGAGCAGTACTTC.